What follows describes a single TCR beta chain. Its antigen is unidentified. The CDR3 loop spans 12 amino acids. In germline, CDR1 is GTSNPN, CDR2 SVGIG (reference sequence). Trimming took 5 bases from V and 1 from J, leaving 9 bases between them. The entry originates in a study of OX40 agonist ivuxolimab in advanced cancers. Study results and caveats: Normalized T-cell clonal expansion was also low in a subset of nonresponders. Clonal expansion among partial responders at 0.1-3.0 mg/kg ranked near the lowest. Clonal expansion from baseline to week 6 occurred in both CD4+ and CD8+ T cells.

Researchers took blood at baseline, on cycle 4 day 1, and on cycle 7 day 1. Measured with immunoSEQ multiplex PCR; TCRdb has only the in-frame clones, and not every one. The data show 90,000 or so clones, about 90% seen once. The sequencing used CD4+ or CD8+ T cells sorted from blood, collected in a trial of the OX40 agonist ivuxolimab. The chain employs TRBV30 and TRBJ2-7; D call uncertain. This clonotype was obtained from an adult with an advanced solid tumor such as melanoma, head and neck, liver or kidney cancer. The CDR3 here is CAWSPGSYEQYF. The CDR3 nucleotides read TGTGCCTGGTCCCCGGGTTCCTACGAGCAGTACTTC. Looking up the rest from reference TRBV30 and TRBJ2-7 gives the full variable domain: SQTIHQWPATLVQPVGSPLSLECTVEGTSNPNLYWYRQAAGRGLQLLFYSVGIGQISSEVPQNLSASRPQDRQFILSSKKLLLSDSGFYLCAWSPGSYEQYFGPGTRLTVT.